The clone carrying this T cell receptor (beta chain) was recorded only once. Its cognate antigen is unknown. CDR3 length: 14 residues. From germline, CDR1 is MDHEN and CDR2 SYDVKM. V lost 11 bases, J lost 6 bases, and 20 bases lay in between. The sample originates from a study of cytomegalovirus exposure and HLA in healthy donors. Whole-study results and caveats: CMV antigen specificity of a few CMV-associated chains was confirmed in vitro. Overall, around 160 TCR beta chains were annotated as cytomegalovirus-associated. The classifier reportedly diagnosed cytomegalovirus status with high sensitivity and specificity. TCR sequences were mostly rare, though some public TCRs occurred in many donors.

Profiled with immunoSEQ multiplex PCR; TCRdb holds only in-frame clones, not every one. Here the sample spans roughly 63,000 clones, around 90% being singletons. V usage is TRBV28 and J usage is TRBJ1-5; D gene uncertain. The sample consisted of PBMCs. The source is a woman aged 18-29 years in good health and CMV-seronegative. The CDR3 is CAAREPAWTQPQHF. As DNA, the CDR3 is TGTGCCGCCCGGGAACCCGCCTGGACTCAGCCCCAGCATTTT.